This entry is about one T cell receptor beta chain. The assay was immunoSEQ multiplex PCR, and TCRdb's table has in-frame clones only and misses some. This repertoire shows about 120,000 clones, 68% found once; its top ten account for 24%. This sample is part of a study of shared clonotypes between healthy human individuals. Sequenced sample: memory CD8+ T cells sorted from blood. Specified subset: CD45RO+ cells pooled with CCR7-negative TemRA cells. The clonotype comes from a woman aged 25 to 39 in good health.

CDR3 nucleotide sequence: TGTGCCACCAGCAGAGGCGTGGGCTATGGCTACACCTTC. This gives the protein CATSRGVGYGYTF. This chain connects TRBV15 to TRBJ1-2; D unresolved. The CDR3 loop spans 13 amino acids. Germline V CDR1 and CDR2: LNHNV, YYDKDF (reference sequence). The V and J ends lost 1 base and 4 bases respectively, with 7 bases between them. Based on the CDR3 plus reference TRBV15 and TRBJ1-2, the full variable domain is DAMVIQNPRYQVTQFGKPVTLSCSQTLNHNVMYWYQQKSSQAPKLLFHYYDKDFNNEADTPDNFQSRRPNTSFCFLDIRSPGLGDTAMYLCATSRGVGYGYTFGSGTRLTVV.